Below are 17 T cell receptor beta chains sequenced from a single sample in a study of T cell responses to AZD1222 COVID-19 vaccine. Sequencing was performed with immunoSEQ multiplex PCR; in TCRdb, only in-frame clones are kept and a portion is missing. The data show some 180,000 clones, about nine tenths seen once. Here the sequenced sample was peripheral blood, taken 28 days after the second AZD1222 dose. The receptor set was obtained from an adult who received the AZD1222 COVID-19 vaccine.

This clone has only one observation. The chain couples TRBV7-2 to TRBJ1-6; possible D gene TRBD1, 5 bases. Trimming shortened V by 1 base and J by 4 bases, and 11 bases separated the two germline ends. The CDR3 consists of 16 residues. Germline CDR1 SGHTA, CDR2 FQGNSA. DNA for the CDR3: TGTGCCAGCAGCTTAGTCGGGGGGGGATATAATTCACCCCTCCACTTT. This codes for CASSLVGGGYNSPLHF.

The V and J genes are TRBV10-3 and TRBJ1-2, with a weak D call TRBD1 (6 bases). Per germline, CDR1 ENHRY and CDR2 SYGVKD. Deletions cut 0 bases from V and 3 bases from J, with 11 bases between. This CDR3 comprises 15 residues. The CDR3 loop reads CAISESLGQHYGYTF. CDR3 DNA sequence: TGTGCCATCAGTGAGTCGCTCGGACAGCACTATGGCTACACCTTC.

The genes are TRBV11-3 and TRBJ2-5; D is uncertain. CDR3 length equals 12 residues. The V gene's germline CDR1 is SGHNT and CDR2 YENEEA. Trimming shortened V by 5 bases and J by 7 bases, and 11 bases separated the two germline ends. The CDR3: CASSIDSGTQYF. In DNA form, the CDR3 reads TGTGCCAGCAGCATCGACTCGGGGACCCAGTACTTC.

The chain uses TRBV5-6 and TRBJ1-1; perhaps TRBD1 as D (6 bases). The CDR3 is 16 amino acids. V lost 4 bases and J lost 1, with 17 bases in between. Germline CDR1 is SGHDT and CDR2 is YYEEEE. CDR3 coding DNA: TGTGCCAGCAGCACACCAGGGGAAGGGGCGAACACTGAAGCTTTCTTT. Protein sequence: CASSTPGEGANTEAFF.

The rearrangement uses TRBV4-2 and TRBJ2-3; maybe TRBD2 (6 bases). The germline V gene encodes CDR1 LGHNA and CDR2 YNFKEQ. The CDR3 is 17 residues long. Trimming stripped 3 bases from V and 1 base from J, with 17 bases between. Here the CDR3 DNA reads TGTGCCAGCAGCCAGGCTGTAGTACTAGCCGGCACAGATACGCAGTATTTT. Translated: CASSQAVVLAGTDTQYF.

The V and J genes are TRBV28 and TRBJ1-4, with D maybe TRBD1 (5 bases). The CDR3 runs 13 residues. The V end lost 5 bases, the J end lost 8 bases, and 12 bases lay between the germline ends. The germline gives CDR1 MDHEN, CDR2 SYDVKM. CDR3 in amino acids: CASSGGSIEKLFF. DNA for the CDR3: TGTGCCAGCAGTGGGGGTTCCATCGAAAAACTGTTTTTT.

The V gene is TRBV27, the J gene TRBJ2-1; 8 bases match TRBD2. This CDR3 is 16 amino acids long. The ends lost 6 bases at V and 0 bases at J; junction bases unmatched: 7. The V gene's germline CDR1 is MNHEY and CDR2 SMNVEV (reference sequence). The CDR3 coding sequence is TGTGCCAGCAGAGATGCGGGGGGCCGCTCCTACAATGAGCAGTTCTTC. It encodes CASRDAGGRSYNEQFF.

This clone appeared once. CDR3 amino acids: CASRYTSGRAGETQYF. In nucleotides, the CDR3 is TGCGCCAGCAGATATACTAGCGGGAGGGCCGGAGAGACCCAGTACTTC. The gene calls are TRBV5-1 and TRBJ2-5; 13 nucleotides agree with TRBD2. CDR1 and CDR2 (germline): SGHRS, YFSETQ. The junction had 8 bases not matched to a gene; V was cut back by 5 bases and J by 4 bases. The CDR3 has 16 amino acids. Complete variable domain (other parts from reference TRBV5-1 and TRBJ2-5): KAGVTQTPRYLIKTRGQQVTLSCSPISGHRSVSWYQQTPGQGLQFLFEYFSETQRNKGNFPGRFSGRQFSNSRSEMNVSTLELGDSALYLCASRYTSGRAGETQYFGPGTRLLVL.

The J gene is TRBJ2-1, the V gene TRBV5-1; TRBD2 matches 7 bases. The germline V gene has CDR1 SGHRS and CDR2 YFSETQ. Unmatched junction bases numbered 9, after V lost 3 bases and J lost 6 bases. CDR3 length: 15 residues. Written as DNA, the CDR3 is TGCGCCAGCAGCTCACCGTTGGCGGGAGTCAATGAGCAGTTCTTC. Residues: CASSSPLAGVNEQFF.

The V and J genes are TRBV18 and TRBJ1-5; a possible D gene is TRBD1 (6 bases). The germline V and J ends were trimmed by 3 bases and 0 bases, with 9 bases remaining between them. The CDR3 runs 15 residues. Germline CDR1 reads KGHSH; CDR2 reads LQKENI. CDR3 DNA sequence: TGTGCCAGCTCACCCGGGACAAATAGCAATCAGCCCCAGCATTTT. This translates into CASSPGTNSNQPQHF.

The V call is TRBV19, the J call TRBJ1-2; D is perhaps TRBD1 (5 bases). V was shortened by 3 bases and J by 2 bases, with 13 bases between the two germline ends. The CDR3 spans 15 residues. CDR1 and CDR2 from the germline V gene are LNHDA and SQIVND (reference sequence). CDR3 sequence reads: CASSIEQDGNYGYTF. CDR3 bases: TGTGCCAGTAGTATTGAACAGGACGGAAACTATGGCTACACCTTC.

This chain uses TRBV4-3 with TRBJ1-4; weak D call: TRBD1 (6 bases). Trimming cost V 0 bases and J 8 bases, with 22 bases left between them. The CDR3 totals 18 residues. In germline, CDR1 is LGHNA, CDR2 YSLEER. CDR3 sequence reads: CASSQDRTGLIGGEKLFF. The CDR3 DNA reads as TGCGCCAGCAGCCAAGACAGGACGGGATTAATCGGGGGCGAAAAACTGTTTTTT.

This clone was seen more than once but under ten times. The chain recombines TRBV27 with TRBJ2-3; 7 bases fit TRBD2. V lost 4 bases, J lost 2 bases, and 6 bases stayed unmatched. Germline assignment: CDR1 MNHEY and CDR2 SMNVEV (reference sequence). The CDR3 length is 15 residues. CDR3: CASSWGGLYTDTQYF. The CDR3 bases are TGTGCCAGCAGTTGGGGGGGACTGTACACAGATACGCAGTATTTT.

The chain couples TRBV10-3 to TRBJ2-2; D is tentatively TRBD1 or TRBD2 (6 bases each). From germline, CDR1 is ENHRY and CDR2 SYGVKD. This CDR3 is 16 amino acids long. With 5 bases removed from V and 0 bases from J, the gap between germline ends came to 13 bases. CDR3 region: CAISRGGPANTGELFF. The CDR3 nucleotides are TGTGCCATCAGTAGAGGGGGGCCCGCGAACACCGGGGAGCTGTTTTTT.

This chain uses TRBV4-2 with TRBJ1-2; D is unclear. Per the germline V gene, CDR1 is LGHNA and CDR2 is YNFKEQ. Trimming stripped 0 bases from V and 4 bases from J, with 6 bases between. The CDR3 is 13 amino acids. The CDR3 spells CASSQDWSYGYTF. CDR3 nucleotides: TGTGCCAGCAGCCAAGATTGGAGCTATGGCTACACCTTC.

V gene TRBV10-2 combines with J gene TRBJ2-2, with D perhaps TRBD2 (5 bases). The CDR3 extends over 16 amino acids. V was trimmed by 6 bases and J by 1 base, leaving 15 bases between them. CDR1 WSHSY and CDR2 SAAADI come from the germline V gene. The CDR3 DNA follows: TGCGCCAGCAGGCCGGTGAGGAGGTTGAACACCGGGGAGCTGTTTTTT. Translating it yields CASRPVRRLNTGELFF.

This clone was seen only once. The chain employs TRBV3-1 (or the pseudogene TRBV3-2) and TRBJ2-7; possibly TRBD2 for D (6 bases). The germline V and J ends were trimmed by 0 bases and 3 bases, with 12 bases remaining between them. Germline values: CDR1 LGHDT, CDR2 YNNKEL (reference sequence). There are 15 residues in the CDR3. CDR3 in DNA: TGTGCCAGCAGCCAAGATCGGCGGGGTGGCTACGAGCAGTACTTC. This encodes CASSQDRRGGYEQYF.